Listed here are 6 T cell receptor beta chains from one sample, sequenced in a study of OX40 agonist ivuxolimab in advanced cancers. The data were produced by immunoSEQ multiplex PCR, yet TCRdb's version contains in-frame clones alone and is incomplete. Of about 55,000 clones listed, roughly 82% are singletons. The sample in question was CD4+ or CD8+ T cells sorted from blood, obtained in a trial of the OX40 agonist ivuxolimab. Every receptor here comes from an adult with an advanced solid tumor such as melanoma, head and neck, liver or kidney cancer.

CDR3 sequence: CASSGRTSNNQPQHF. The CDR3 DNA follows: TGTGCCAGCAGTGGGAGAACTTCGAACAATCAGCCCCAGCATTTT. The chain employs TRBV2 and TRBJ1-5; D is unclear. Trimming pared 4 bases from V and 3 bases from J, leaving 13 bases between. This CDR3 is built from 15 residues. Germline V lookup: CDR1 SNHLY, CDR2 FYNNEI.

The chain links TRBV9 to TRBJ2-3; either TRBD1 or TRBD2 may supply D (7 bases each). Trimming stripped 0 bases from V and 4 bases from J, with 15 bases between. Per the germline V gene, CDR1 is SGDLS and CDR2 is YYNGEE. The CDR3 covers 16 residues. The CDR3 sequence: CASSVAAQGGADTQYF. The CDR3 DNA reads as TGTGCCAGCAGCGTAGCGGCGCAGGGGGGGGCAGATACGCAGTATTTT.

This clone came up once. The chain uses TRBV14 and TRBJ2-1; D ambiguous. V lost 0 bases and J lost 4, with 7 bases in between. Germline CDR1 and CDR2: SGHDN and FVKESK. CDR3 length: 14 amino acids. CDR3 nucleotides: TGTGCCAGCAGCCAAGACACGTGGTACAATGAGCAGTTCTTC. Translation gives CASSQDTWYNEQFF.

V and J are TRBV7-9 and TRBJ2-1; possible D gene TRBD2, 6 bases. This CDR3 has 15 amino acids. From germline, CDR1 is SEHNR and CDR2 FQNEAQ (reference sequence). V lost 5 bases and J 9 bases, leaving 20 bases between the germline ends. The CDR3: CASSIRDSGGGEQFF. As DNA, the CDR3 is TGTGCCAGCAGCATCCGGGACTCCGGGGGAGGTGAGCAGTTCTTC.

The chain joins TRBV19 to TRBJ1-1; 7 positions agree with TRBD1. The germline V gene has CDR1 LNHDA and CDR2 SQIVND (reference sequence). There are 14 residues in the CDR3. V trimming: 7 bases; J trimming: 4 bases; junction bases outside the gene matches: 9. CDR3 sequence: CASTQRGLGTEAFF. The CDR3 coding sequence is TGTGCCAGTACCCAAAGGGGGCTTGGCACTGAAGCTTTCTTT.

This clone was detected a few times. The chain carries TRBV16 and TRBJ2-5, with TRBD2 matching 9 bases. Germline V gene data show CDR1 as KGHSY and CDR2 as FQNENV. This CDR3 region has 15 residues. V lost 4 bases and J lost 0; bases outside the gene matches: 3. The CDR3 DNA sequence: TGTGCCAGCAGCCGCCGACTAGCGGACCAAGAGACCCAGTACTTC. Its translation: CASSRRLADQETQYF.